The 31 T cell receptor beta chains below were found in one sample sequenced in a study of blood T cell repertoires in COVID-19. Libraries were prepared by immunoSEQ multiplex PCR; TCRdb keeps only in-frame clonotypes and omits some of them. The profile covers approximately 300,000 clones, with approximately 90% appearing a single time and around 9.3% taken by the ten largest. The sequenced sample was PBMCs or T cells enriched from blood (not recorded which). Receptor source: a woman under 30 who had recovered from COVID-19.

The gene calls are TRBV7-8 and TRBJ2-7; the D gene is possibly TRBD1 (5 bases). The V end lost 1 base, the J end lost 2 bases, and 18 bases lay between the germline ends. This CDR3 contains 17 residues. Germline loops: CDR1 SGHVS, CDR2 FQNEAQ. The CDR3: CASSLEAGIFLAYEQYF. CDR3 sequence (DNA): TGTGCCAGCAGCTTAGAGGCAGGGATTTTTTTGGCCTACGAGCAGTACTTC.

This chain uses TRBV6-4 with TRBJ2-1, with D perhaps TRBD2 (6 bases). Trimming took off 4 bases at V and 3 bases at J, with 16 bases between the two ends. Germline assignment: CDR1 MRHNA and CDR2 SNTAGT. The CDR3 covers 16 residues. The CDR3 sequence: CASSGGTNSLYNEQFF. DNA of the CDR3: TGTGCCAGCAGTGGCGGGACCAACTCCCTCTACAATGAGCAGTTCTTC.

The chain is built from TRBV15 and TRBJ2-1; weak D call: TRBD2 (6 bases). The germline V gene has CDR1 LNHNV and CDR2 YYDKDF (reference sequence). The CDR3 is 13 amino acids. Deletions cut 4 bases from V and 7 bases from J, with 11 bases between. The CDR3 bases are TGTGCCACCAGCACGGGAGTAGGGAATGAGCAGTTCTTC. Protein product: CATSTGVGNEQFF.

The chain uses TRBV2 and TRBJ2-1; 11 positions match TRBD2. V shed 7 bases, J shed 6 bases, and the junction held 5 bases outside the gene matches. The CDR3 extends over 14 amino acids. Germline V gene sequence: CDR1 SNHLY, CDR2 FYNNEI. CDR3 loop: CASNVAGGRNEQFF. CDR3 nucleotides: TGTGCCAGCAATGTAGCGGGGGGGCGCAATGAGCAGTTCTTC.

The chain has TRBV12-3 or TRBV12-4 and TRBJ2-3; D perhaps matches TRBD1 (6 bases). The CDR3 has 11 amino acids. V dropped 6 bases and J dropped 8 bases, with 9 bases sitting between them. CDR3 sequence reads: CASSLQGTQYF. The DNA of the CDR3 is TGTGCCAGCAGCCTACAGGGTACGCAGTATTTT.

The CDR3 loop is CASSIWSPDKQETQYF. The CDR3 bases are TGTGCCAGTAGTATCTGGTCCCCCGACAAGCAAGAGACCCAGTACTTC. The chain uses TRBV19 and TRBJ2-5; D gene ambiguous. The ends were cut back, 3 bases at V and 2 bases at J, with 16 bases in the middle. From germline, CDR1 is LNHDA and CDR2 SQIVND (reference sequence). The CDR3 contains 16 residues.

The CDR3 sequence is CASSIYRGYGYTF. The CDR3, as DNA: TGTGCCAGCAGCATATACAGGGGGTATGGCTACACCTTC. This rearrangement joins TRBV14 to TRBJ1-2; 8 bases agree with TRBD1. V shed 5 bases and J 5 bases; nucleotides not matched to a gene: 4. CDR3 length: 13 amino acids. Germline CDR1 is SGHDN and CDR2 is FVKESK.

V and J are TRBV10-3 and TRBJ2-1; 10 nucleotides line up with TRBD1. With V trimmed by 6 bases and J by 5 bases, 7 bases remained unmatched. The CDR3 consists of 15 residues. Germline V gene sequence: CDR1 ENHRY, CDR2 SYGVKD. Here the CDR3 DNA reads TGTGCCATCAGACTACGGACAGGGGGGAACAATGAGCAGTTCTTC. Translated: CAIRLRTGGNNEQFF.

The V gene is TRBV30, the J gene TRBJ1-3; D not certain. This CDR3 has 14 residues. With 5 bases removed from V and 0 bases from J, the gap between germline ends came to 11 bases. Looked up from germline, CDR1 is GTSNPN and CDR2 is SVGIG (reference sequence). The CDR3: CAWALRSSGNTIYF. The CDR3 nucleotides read TGTGCCTGGGCCCTACGAAGCTCTGGAAACACCATATATTTT.

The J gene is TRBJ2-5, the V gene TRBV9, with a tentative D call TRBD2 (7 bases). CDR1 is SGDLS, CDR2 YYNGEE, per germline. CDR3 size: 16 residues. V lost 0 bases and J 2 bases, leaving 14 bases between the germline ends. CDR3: CASSVGGRGLQETQYF. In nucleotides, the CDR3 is TGTGCCAGCAGCGTAGGAGGGCGGGGGCTACAAGAGACCCAGTACTTC.

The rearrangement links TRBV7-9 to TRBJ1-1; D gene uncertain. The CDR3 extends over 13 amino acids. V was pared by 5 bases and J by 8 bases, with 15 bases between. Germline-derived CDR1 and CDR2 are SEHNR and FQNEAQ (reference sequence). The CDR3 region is CASSPRADGEAFF. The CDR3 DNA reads TGTGCCAGCAGCCCCCGCGCGGATGGGGAAGCTTTCTTT.

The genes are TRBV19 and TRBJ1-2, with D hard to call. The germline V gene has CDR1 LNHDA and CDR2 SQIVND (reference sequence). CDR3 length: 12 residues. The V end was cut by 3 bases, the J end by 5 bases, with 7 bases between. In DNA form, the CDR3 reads TGTGCCAGTAGTATTTCCGGGTATGGCTACACCTTC. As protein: CASSISGYGYTF.

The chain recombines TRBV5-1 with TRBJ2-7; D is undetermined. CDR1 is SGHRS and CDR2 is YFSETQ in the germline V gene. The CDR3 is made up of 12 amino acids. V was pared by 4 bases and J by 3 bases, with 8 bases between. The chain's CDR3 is CASSPAGYEQYF. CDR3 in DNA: TGCGCCAGCAGCCCCGCAGGCTACGAGCAGTACTTC.

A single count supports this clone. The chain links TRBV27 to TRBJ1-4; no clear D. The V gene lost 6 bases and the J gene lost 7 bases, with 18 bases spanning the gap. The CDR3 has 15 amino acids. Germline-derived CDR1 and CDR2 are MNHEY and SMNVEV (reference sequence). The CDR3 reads CASRHWRGSGEKLFF. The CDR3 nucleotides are TGTGCCAGCAGGCACTGGCGGGGTTCTGGTGAAAAACTGTTTTTT.

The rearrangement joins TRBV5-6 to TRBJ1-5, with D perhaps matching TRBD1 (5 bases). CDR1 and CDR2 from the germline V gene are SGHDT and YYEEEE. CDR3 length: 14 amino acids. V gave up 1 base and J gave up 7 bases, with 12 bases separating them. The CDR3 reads CASSLTGNVQPQHF. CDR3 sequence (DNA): TGTGCCAGCAGCTTGACAGGCAATGTACAGCCCCAGCATTTT.

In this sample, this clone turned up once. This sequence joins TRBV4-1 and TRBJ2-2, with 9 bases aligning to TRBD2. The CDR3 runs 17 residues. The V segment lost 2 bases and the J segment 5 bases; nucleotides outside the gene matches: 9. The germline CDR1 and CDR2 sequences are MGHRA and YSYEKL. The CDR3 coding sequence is TGCGCCAGCAGCCAAACAGGAGCGGGAGGAGGAACCGGGGAGCTGTTTTTT. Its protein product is CASSQTGAGGGTGELFF.

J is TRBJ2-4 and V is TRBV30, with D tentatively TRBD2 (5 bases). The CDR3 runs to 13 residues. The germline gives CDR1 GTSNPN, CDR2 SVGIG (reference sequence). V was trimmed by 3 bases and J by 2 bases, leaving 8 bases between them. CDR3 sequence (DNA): TGTGCCTGGAGAGAGGGCTCCAAAAACATTCAGTACTTC. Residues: CAWREGSKNIQYF.

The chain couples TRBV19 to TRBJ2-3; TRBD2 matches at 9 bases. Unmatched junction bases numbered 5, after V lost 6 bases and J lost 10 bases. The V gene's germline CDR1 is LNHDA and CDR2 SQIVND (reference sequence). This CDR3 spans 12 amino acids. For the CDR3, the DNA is TGTGCCAGTAGATATAGCGGGAGTCCGCAGTATTTT. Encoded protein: CASRYSGSPQYF.

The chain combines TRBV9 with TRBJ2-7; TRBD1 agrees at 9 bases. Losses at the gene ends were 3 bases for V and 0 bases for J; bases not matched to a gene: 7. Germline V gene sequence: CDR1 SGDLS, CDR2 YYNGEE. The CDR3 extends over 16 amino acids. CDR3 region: CASSEKQGANSYEQYF. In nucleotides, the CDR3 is TGTGCCAGCAGCGAAAAACAGGGGGCGAACTCCTACGAGCAGTACTTC.

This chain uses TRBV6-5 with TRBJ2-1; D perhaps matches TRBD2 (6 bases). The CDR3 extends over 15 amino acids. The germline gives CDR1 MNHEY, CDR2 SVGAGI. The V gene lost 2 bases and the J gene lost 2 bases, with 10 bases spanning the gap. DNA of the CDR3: TGTGCCAGCAGTTACGCGGGGCCTGCCTACAATGAGCAGTTCTTC. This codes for CASSYAGPAYNEQFF.

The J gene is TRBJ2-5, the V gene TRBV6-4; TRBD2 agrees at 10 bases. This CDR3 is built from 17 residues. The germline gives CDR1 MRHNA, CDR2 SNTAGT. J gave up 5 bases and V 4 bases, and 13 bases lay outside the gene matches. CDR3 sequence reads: CASSARLAGAQWETQYF. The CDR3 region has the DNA TGTGCCAGCAGTGCCAGGCTAGCGGGAGCTCAATGGGAGACCCAGTACTTC.

CDR3 DNA sequence: TGTGCCAGCAGTGAACAGGGGGGCAGCTACACCTTC. It is translated as CASSEQGGSYTF. J is TRBJ1-2 and V is TRBV2; TRBD1 agrees at 7 bases. The CDR3 runs 12 residues. Germline V lookup: CDR1 SNHLY, CDR2 FYNNEI. The junction had 3 bases not matched to a gene; V was cut back by 2 bases and J by 9 bases.

CDR3 nucleotide sequence: TGTGCCAGCAGTTCCCGGACTAGCGGGGGAGGAGAGACCCAGTACTTC. This codes for CASSSRTSGGGETQYF. The V gene is TRBV27, the J gene TRBJ2-5, with TRBD2 matching over 13 bases. CDR1 MNHEY and CDR2 SMNVEV come from the germline V gene (reference sequence). This CDR3 is built from 16 residues. J was trimmed by 4 bases and V by 4 bases; bases with no gene match: 6.

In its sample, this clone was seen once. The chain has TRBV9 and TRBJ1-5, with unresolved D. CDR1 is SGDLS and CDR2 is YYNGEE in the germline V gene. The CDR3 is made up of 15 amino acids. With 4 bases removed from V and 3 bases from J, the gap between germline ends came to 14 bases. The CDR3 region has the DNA TGTGCCAGCAGCCCGGGTCTTGGAGACAATCAGCCCCAGCATTTT. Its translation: CASSPGLGDNQPQHF.

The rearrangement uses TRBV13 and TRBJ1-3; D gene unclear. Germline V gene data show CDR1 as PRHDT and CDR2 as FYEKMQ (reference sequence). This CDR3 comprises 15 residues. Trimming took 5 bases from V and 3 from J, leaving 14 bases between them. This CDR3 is CASSPRFAGGNTIYF. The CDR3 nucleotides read TGTGCCAGCAGCCCCCGGTTCGCTGGTGGAAACACCATATATTTT. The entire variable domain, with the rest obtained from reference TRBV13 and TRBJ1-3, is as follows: AAGVIQSPRHLIKEKRETATLKCYPIPRHDTVYWYQQGPGQDPQFLISFYEKMQSDKGSIPDRFSAQQFSDYHSELNMSSLELGDSALYFCASSPRFAGGNTIYFGEGSWLTVV.

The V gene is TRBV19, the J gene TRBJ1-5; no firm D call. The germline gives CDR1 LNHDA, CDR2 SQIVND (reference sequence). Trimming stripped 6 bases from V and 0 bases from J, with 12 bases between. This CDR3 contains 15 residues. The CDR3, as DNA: TGTGCCAGTAGCAAAACAGACCATAGCAATCAGCCCCAGCATTTT. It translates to CASSKTDHSNQPQHF.

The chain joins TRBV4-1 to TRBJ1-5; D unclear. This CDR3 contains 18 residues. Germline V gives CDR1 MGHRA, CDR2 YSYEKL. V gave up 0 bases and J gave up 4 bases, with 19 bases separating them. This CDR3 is CASSQDDLRGLGNQPQHF. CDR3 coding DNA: TGCGCCAGCAGCCAAGATGATTTACGGGGTTTGGGGAATCAGCCCCAGCATTTT.

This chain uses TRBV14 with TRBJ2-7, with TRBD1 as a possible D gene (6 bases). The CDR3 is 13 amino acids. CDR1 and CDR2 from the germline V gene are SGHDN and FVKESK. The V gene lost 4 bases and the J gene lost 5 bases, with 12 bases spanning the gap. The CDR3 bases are TGTGCCAGCAGCCCTTCAGGGGACCACGAGCAGTACTTC. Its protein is CASSPSGDHEQYF. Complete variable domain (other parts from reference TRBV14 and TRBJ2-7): EAGVTQFPSHSVIEKGQTVTLRCDPISGHDNLYWYRRVMGKEIKFLLHFVKESKQDESGMPNNRFLAERTGGTYSTLKVQPAELEDSGVYFCASSPSGDHEQYFGPGTRLTVT.

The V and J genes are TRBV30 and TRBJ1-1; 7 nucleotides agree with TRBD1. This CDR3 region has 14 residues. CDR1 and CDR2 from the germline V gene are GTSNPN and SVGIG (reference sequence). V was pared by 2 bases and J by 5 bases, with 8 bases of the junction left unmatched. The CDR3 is CAWSYPGGRTEAFF. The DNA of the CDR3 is TGTGCCTGGAGTTACCCAGGGGGTAGGACTGAAGCTTTCTTT. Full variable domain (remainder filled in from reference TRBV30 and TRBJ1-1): SQTIHQWPATLVQPVGSPLSLECTVEGTSNPNLYWYRQAAGRGLQLLFYSVGIGQISSEVPQNLSASRPQDRQFILSSKKLLLSDSGFYLCAWSYPGGRTEAFFGQGTRLTVV.

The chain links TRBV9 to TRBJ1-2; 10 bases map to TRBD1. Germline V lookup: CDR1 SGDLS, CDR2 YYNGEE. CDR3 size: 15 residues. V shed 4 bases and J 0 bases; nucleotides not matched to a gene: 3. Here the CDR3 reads CASSFGTGANYGYTF. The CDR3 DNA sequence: TGTGCCAGCAGCTTCGGGACAGGGGCTAACTATGGCTACACCTTC.

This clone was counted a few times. This chain's CDR3 is CATSTGGYGYTF. Here the CDR3 DNA reads TGTGCCACCAGTACAGGGGGCTATGGCTACACCTTC. V usage is TRBV15 and J usage is TRBJ1-2, with TRBD1 matching 8 bases. CDR1 and CDR2 from the germline V gene are LNHNV and YYDKDF (reference sequence). The CDR3 is 12 residues long. V was clipped by 6 bases and J by 4 bases; unmatched bases: 1.